These 20 T cell receptor beta chains were sequenced from one sample in a study of blood T cells in healthy people across ages. Together with a sample-barcoded 5' primer, a J-beta primer mix was included in a second PCR lasting roughly 6 to 12 cycles. Each CDR3 protein is one row after TCRdb ran MiXCR on the 5' RACE reads. This table holds about 1.4 million distinct CDR3 sequences, roughly 64% found once. Sequencing used blood. The receptors were sampled from a man between 18 and 29 years old in good health.

V gene TRBV6-1 combines with J gene TRBJ1-1, with D maybe TRBD1 (5 bases). Per the germline V gene, CDR1 is MNHNS and CDR2 is SASEGT. This CDR3 has 15 amino acids. Between the trimmed V and J ends, which lost 3 bases and 4 bases, there was a span of 15 bases. The DNA of the CDR3 is TGTGCCAGCAGTGAGACGCAGGGTAGTAGCACTGAAGCTTTCTTT. Translating gives CASSETQGSSTEAFF.

This clonotype was seen a handful of times. This chain uses TRBV28 with TRBJ2-7, with D perhaps matching TRBD1 (5 bases). CDR1 and CDR2 (germline): MDHEN, SYDVKM. The CDR3 loop spans 15 amino acids. The V end was cut by 4 bases, the J end by 2 bases, with 15 bases between. CDR3 amino acids: CASSSAGHTTYEQYF. The CDR3 bases are TGTGCCAGCAGTTCCGCAGGACATACCACCTACGAGCAGTACTTC.

The chain uses TRBV7-9 and TRBJ2-1, with D possibly matching TRBD1 (6 bases). Germline CDR1 reads SEHNR; CDR2 reads FQNEAQ (reference sequence). Trimming removed 8 bases at V and 8 bases at J, with 16 bases between. The CDR3 consists of 13 residues. The CDR3 loop reads CASLGSGVDEQFF. The CDR3 nucleotides read TGTGCCAGCTTGGGGTCAGGGGTCGATGAGCAGTTCTTC. Full variable domain (rest looked up from reference TRBV7-9 and TRBJ2-1): DTGVSQNPRHKITKRGQNVTFRCDPISEHNRLYWYRQTLGQGPEFLTYFQNEAQLEKSRLLSDRFSAERPKGSFSTLEIQRTEQGDSAMYLCASLGSGVDEQFFGPGTRLTVL.

The gene calls are TRBV10-3 and TRBJ1-4; D ambiguous. CDR3 length equals 15 residues. V shed 0 bases and J shed 0 bases, with 5 bases lying between them. The V gene's germline CDR1 is ENHRY and CDR2 SYGVKD. CDR3 in amino acids: CAISESRATNEKLFF. Here the CDR3 DNA reads TGTGCCATCAGTGAGTCGCGGGCAACTAATGAAAAACTGTTTTTT.

This sequence joins TRBV10-2 and TRBJ1-2; D call uncertain. Trimming stripped 1 base from V and 0 bases from J, with 6 bases between. Germline loops: CDR1 WSHSY, CDR2 SAAADI. The CDR3 sequence is 14 residues long. CDR3 sequence reads: CASSEWRSNYGYTF. CDR3 DNA sequence: TGCGCCAGCAGTGAGTGGAGGTCTAACTATGGCTACACCTTC.

Of note for this clonotype: This sequence may be a read error, since a much larger clone differs from it by one base. The J gene is TRBJ2-2, the V gene TRBV6-2 or TRBV6-3; tentatively, D is TRBD2 (5 bases). The CDR3 is made up of 14 amino acids. CDR1 and CDR2 (germline): MNHEY, SVGEGT. The CDR3 coding sequence is TGTGCCTGCAGTTACTTTAGGAGGACCGGGGAGCTGTTTTTT. This gives the protein CACSYFRRTGELFF.

This clonotype has only a few counts. V and J are TRBV28 and TRBJ2-1, with a tentative D call TRBD1 (6 bases). Germline CDR1 is MDHEN and CDR2 is SYDVKM. The length of the CDR3 is 15 residues. V dropped 5 bases and J dropped 0 bases, with 11 bases sitting between them. The CDR3 sequence: CASSVTGTSYNEQFF. The CDR3 DNA sequence: TGTGCCAGCAGTGTTACAGGGACCTCCTACAATGAGCAGTTCTTC.

V gene TRBV12-5 combines with J gene TRBJ2-7; D gene unclear. V gave up 6 bases and J gave up 2 bases, with 8 bases separating them. The CDR3 extends over 12 amino acids. CDR1 is LGHNT and CDR2 is FRNRAP in the germline V gene. CDR3 in amino acids: CASGGWTYEQYF. CDR3 in DNA: TGTGCTAGTGGGGGCTGGACCTACGAGCAGTACTTC.

This clonotype was observed a few times. V and J are TRBV4-1 and TRBJ2-4; TRBD2 matches at 9 bases. Germline V lookup: CDR1 MGHRA, CDR2 YSYEKL. The CDR3 is 16 amino acids. V was clipped by 3 bases and J by 6 bases; unmatched bases: 9. CDR3: CASSQDPSGALNIQYF. The CDR3 nucleotides read TGCGCCAGCAGCCAGGACCCTAGCGGGGCACTAAACATTCAGTACTTC.

V is TRBV3-1 and J is TRBJ1-5; D remains ambiguous. From germline, CDR1 is LGHDT and CDR2 YNNKEL (reference sequence). This CDR3 is 13 amino acids long. Trimming shortened V by 1 base and J by 7 bases, and 8 bases separated the two germline ends. This CDR3 is CASSQGVRQPQHF. CDR3 nucleotide sequence: TGTGCCAGCAGCCAAGGGGTTCGGCAGCCCCAGCATTTT.

With regard to this clonotype: This may come from a read error, since a much larger clone is one base off. The chain carries TRBV5-1 and TRBJ2-7, with 9 positions matching TRBD2. The CDR3 is made up of 19 amino acids. The J segment lost 7 bases and the V segment lost 5 bases, leaving 25 bases of the junction unmatched. The germline V gene has CDR1 SGHRS and CDR2 YFSETQ. The CDR3 DNA follows: TGCGCCAGCAGTCCTGAGGCGGGGGGGGCCCTTAGGTTCCACAATGAGCAGTACTTC. Translation gives CASSPEAGGALRFHNEQYF.

The V and J genes are TRBV28 and TRBJ2-2, with TRBD1 matching 9 bases. The CDR3 consists of 16 residues. J was trimmed by 7 bases and V by 5 bases; bases with no gene match: 11. The germline gives CDR1 MDHEN, CDR2 SYDVKM. The CDR3 protein is CASSLRQGGDVGELFF. The CDR3 DNA reads TGTGCCAGCAGTCTCAGACAGGGGGGCGATGTCGGGGAGCTGTTTTTT. The complete variable domain, with remaining parts taken from reference TRBV28 and TRBJ2-2, reads DVKVTQSSRYLVKRTGEKVFLECVQDMDHENMFWYRQDPGLGLRLIYFSYDVKMKEKGDIPEGYSVSREKKERFSLILESASTNQTSMYLCASSLRQGGDVGELFFGEGSRLTVL.

In its sample, this clonotype was seen a few times. V is TRBV5-6 and J is TRBJ2-7; D is undetermined. The germline V gene has CDR1 SGHDT and CDR2 YYEEEE. The CDR3 covers 12 residues. V was clipped by 2 bases and J by 3 bases, with 6 bases between them. The CDR3 reads CASSFRDYEQYF. CDR3 DNA: TGTGCCAGCAGCTTTAGGGACTACGAGCAGTACTTC.

This clonotype was detected only a few times. CDR3 in DNA: TGCGCCAGCAGCCTACCTCGCAGGTGGGGTCGCACAGATACGCAGTATTTT. The encoded protein is CASSLPRRWGRTDTQYF. This chain connects TRBV5-1 to TRBJ2-3; D gene unclear. Trimming stripped 4 bases from V and 1 base from J, with 19 bases between. Germline V gene lookup returns CDR1 SGHRS and CDR2 YFSETQ. This CDR3 region has 17 residues.

This clonotype was counted between two and nine times. The V gene is TRBV20-1, the J gene TRBJ2-7, with D perhaps TRBD1 (6 bases). Between the trimmed V and J ends, which lost 1 base and 5 bases, there was a span of 9 bases. The CDR3 spans 12 residues. CDR1 and CDR2 (germline): DFQATT, SNEGSKA (reference sequence). CDR3 nucleotides: TGCAGTGCTAGAGGACAGGTTCACGAGCAGTACTTC. Protein: CSARGQVHEQYF.

The J gene is TRBJ1-2, the V gene TRBV6-5; no definite D call. The CDR3 runs to 14 residues. Germline V gene data show CDR1 as MNHEY and CDR2 as SVGAGI. V dropped 0 bases and J dropped 4 bases, with 9 bases sitting between them. The CDR3 loop reads CASSYSTDIYGYTF. As DNA, the CDR3 is TGTGCCAGCAGTTACTCGACCGATATCTATGGCTACACCTTC.

This clonotype was observed a handful of times. The V and J genes are TRBV7-2 and TRBJ2-3, with D perhaps matching TRBD2 (6 bases). The CDR3 is made up of 14 amino acids. The germline V gene has CDR1 SGHTA and CDR2 FQGNSA. V was trimmed by 1 base and J by 5 bases, leaving 10 bases between them. For the CDR3, the DNA is TGTGCCAGCAGCTTAGTGACTAGTGGAGATACGCAGTATTTT. This sequence encodes CASSLVTSGDTQYF. Full variable domain (rest looked up from reference TRBV7-2 and TRBJ2-3): GAGVSQSPSNKVTEKGKDVELRCDPISGHTALYWYRQSLGQGLEFLIYFQGNSAPDKSGLPSDRFSAERTGGSVSTLTIQRTQQEDSAVYLCASSLVTSGDTQYFGPGTRLTVL.

This chain connects TRBV20-1 to TRBJ2-1, with 7 bases matching TRBD2. This CDR3 spans 16 amino acids. CDR1 DFQATT and CDR2 SNEGSKA come from the germline V gene (reference sequence). Trimming removed 1 base from V and 0 bases from J; junction bases left unmatched: 6. CDR3 coding DNA: TGCAGTGCTAGAGTTCCAAGCGGGGCCTCCTACAATGAGCAGTTCTTC. Protein: CSARVPSGASYNEQFF.

The rearrangement uses TRBV29-1 and TRBJ1-5, with 7 positions matching TRBD1. CDR3 length: 13 residues. Germline V lookup: CDR1 SQVTM, CDR2 ANQGSEA. Trimming removed 7 bases from V and 8 bases from J; junction bases left unmatched: 11. The CDR3 reads CSARDSLGEPQHF. For the CDR3, the DNA is TGCAGCGCCAGGGACAGCTTAGGGGAGCCCCAGCATTTT.

The rearrangement links TRBV28 to TRBJ2-4, with D perhaps TRBD1 or TRBD2 (5 bases each). With 4 bases removed from V and 4 bases from J, the gap between germline ends came to 14 bases. Germline V gene lookup returns CDR1 MDHEN and CDR2 SYDVKM. The CDR3 covers 15 residues. The CDR3 DNA follows: TGTGCCAGCAGTTCTACCGGGGCTAGAAAAAACATTCAGTACTTC. Translated: CASSSTGARKNIQYF.